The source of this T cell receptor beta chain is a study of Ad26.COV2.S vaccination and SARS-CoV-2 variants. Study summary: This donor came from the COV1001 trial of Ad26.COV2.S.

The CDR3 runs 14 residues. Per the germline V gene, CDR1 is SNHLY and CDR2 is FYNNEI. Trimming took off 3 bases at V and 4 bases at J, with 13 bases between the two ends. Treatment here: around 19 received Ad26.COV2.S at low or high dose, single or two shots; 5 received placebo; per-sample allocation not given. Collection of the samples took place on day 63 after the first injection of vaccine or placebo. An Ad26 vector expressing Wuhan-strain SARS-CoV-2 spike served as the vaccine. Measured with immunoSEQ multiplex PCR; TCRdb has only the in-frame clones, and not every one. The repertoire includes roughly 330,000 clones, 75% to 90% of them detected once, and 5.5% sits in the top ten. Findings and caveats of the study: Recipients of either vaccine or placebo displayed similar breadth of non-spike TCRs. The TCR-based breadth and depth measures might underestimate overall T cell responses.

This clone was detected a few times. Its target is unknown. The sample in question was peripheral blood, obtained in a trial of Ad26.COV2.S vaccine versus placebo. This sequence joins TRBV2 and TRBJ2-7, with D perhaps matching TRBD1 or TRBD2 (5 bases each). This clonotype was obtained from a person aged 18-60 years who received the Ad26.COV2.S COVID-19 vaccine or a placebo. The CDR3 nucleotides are TGTGCCAGCAGTGAGCAGGGAGTACTATACGAGCAGTACTTC. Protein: CASSEQGVLYEQYF.